These 17 T cell receptor beta chains were all obtained from the same sample, sequenced in a study of response to subunit inactivated influenza vaccine. TCRdb analysed the RT-PCR reads with MiXCR anew, one entry per CDR3 protein. The sample holds about 700,000 distinct CDR3 sequences; about 15% are singletons and the top ten take roughly 12%. The sample here was PBMCs from blood, taken 12 days after vaccination. Receptors originate from a man in his forties or fifties who received an inactivated influenza vaccine.

Ten or more counts support this clonotype. This rearrangement joins TRBV10-3 to TRBJ2-1; 7 nucleotides agree with TRBD1. The CDR3 runs 14 residues. Trimming removed 8 bases from V and 7 bases from J; junction bases left unmatched: 11. The V gene's germline CDR1 is ENHRY and CDR2 SYGVKD. The CDR3 loop is CAIGGQARGNEQFF. The DNA for the CDR3 is TGTGCCATCGGCGGACAGGCCCGTGGGAATGAGCAGTTCTTC.

In this sample, this clonotype turned up a few times. The chain is built from TRBV7-2 and TRBJ2-3, with D maybe TRBD2 (6 bases). The V end lost 2 bases, the J end lost 5 bases, and 8 bases lay between the germline ends. CDR3 length: 13 amino acids. The germline gives CDR1 SGHTA, CDR2 FQGNSA. CDR3 DNA sequence: TGTGCCAGCAGCTTAATGGGAGGAGATACGCAGTATTTT. Encoded protein: CASSLMGGDTQYF.

The V call is TRBV7-8, the J call TRBJ2-5; D is undetermined. V dropped 1 base and J dropped 0 bases, with 12 bases sitting between them. The CDR3 consists of 16 residues. Per germline, CDR1 SGHVS and CDR2 FQNEAQ. The CDR3 DNA follows: TGTGCCAGCAGCTTAGTTCTGTACGGAGACCAAGAGACCCAGTACTTC. It encodes CASSLVLYGDQETQYF.

This clonotype was recorded at least ten times. This chain links TRBV4-3 with TRBJ2-1; the D gene is possibly TRBD2 (6 bases). Trimming took 4 bases from V and 0 from J, leaving 13 bases between them. The CDR3 is 16 amino acids. Germline V lookup: CDR1 LGHNA, CDR2 YSLEER. CDR3 amino acids: CASSRTTDTSYNEQFF. The CDR3 coding sequence is TGCGCCAGCAGCCGGACTACAGACACCTCCTACAATGAGCAGTTCTTC.

The V call is TRBV4-1, the J call TRBJ2-5; the D gene is possibly TRBD1 (6 bases). The CDR3 consists of 14 residues. Germline V lookup: CDR1 MGHRA, CDR2 YSYEKL. Trimming removed 2 bases from V and 8 bases from J, with 15 bases in between. The CDR3 loop reads CASSQPNRVDTQYF. CDR3 DNA sequence: TGCGCCAGCAGCCAACCCAACAGGGTTGACACCCAGTACTTC.

A few counts support this clonotype. This chain joins TRBV20-1 and TRBJ2-7; D unresolved. The V gene's germline CDR1 is DFQATT and CDR2 SNEGSKA (reference sequence). The CDR3 totals 12 residues. Trimming left V 1 base short and J 0 bases short, with 4 bases between. The CDR3 spells CSARGNSYEQYF. Here the CDR3 DNA reads TGCAGTGCTAGAGGTAACTCCTACGAGCAGTACTTC.

This clonotype occurred a few times. The chain uses TRBV19 and TRBJ1-6; D gene uncertain. The V end was cut by 3 bases, the J end by 7 bases, with 7 bases between. In germline, CDR1 is LNHDA, CDR2 SQIVND (reference sequence). The CDR3 length is 13 residues. CDR3 sequence (DNA): TGTGCCAGTAGTATGAAGCAAAATTCACCCCTCCACTTT. This translates into CASSMKQNSPLHF.

In its sample, this clonotype was seen many times. The chain has TRBV20-1 and TRBJ2-7; D may be TRBD1 (6 bases). CDR3 size: 14 residues. CDR1 and CDR2 (germline): DFQATT, SNEGSKA (reference sequence). V was trimmed by 6 bases and J by 0 bases, leaving 15 bases between them. This chain's CDR3 is CSARRQATSYEQYF. The DNA of the CDR3 is TGCAGTGCAAGGAGACAGGCGACCTCCTACGAGCAGTACTTC.

This clonotype was counted at least ten times. The V and J genes are TRBV3-1 and TRBJ2-2; D gene uncertain. The CDR3 contains 14 residues. CDR1 is LGHDT, CDR2 YNNKEL, per germline (reference sequence). V was shortened by 6 bases and J by 1 base, with 9 bases between the two germline ends. This CDR3 is CASSADGNTGELFF. The CDR3 DNA reads as TGTGCCAGCAGTGCCGACGGGAACACCGGGGAGCTGTTTTTT.

This rearrangement joins TRBV6-5 to TRBJ2-3; D possibly corresponds to TRBD1 (5 bases). The CDR3 is 16 amino acids. Trimming cost V 0 bases and J 0 bases, with 10 bases left between them. From germline, CDR1 is MNHEY and CDR2 SVGAGI. The CDR3 DNA is TGTGCCAGCAGTTACTCGGGGCGGCTTAGCACAGATACGCAGTATTTT. This sequence encodes CASSYSGRLSTDTQYF.

This clonotype showed up just a few times. This chain links TRBV4-2 with TRBJ2-1; possibly TRBD2 for D (6 bases). V gave up 0 bases and J gave up 2 bases, with 11 bases separating them. CDR1 and CDR2 from the germline V gene are LGHNA and YNFKEQ. CDR3 length equals 16 residues. CDR3: CASSQDLRGAYNEQFF. In nucleotides, the CDR3 is TGTGCCAGCAGCCAAGATTTGCGGGGTGCCTACAATGAGCAGTTCTTC.

The J gene is TRBJ2-1, the V gene TRBV15, with D possibly matching TRBD2 (6 bases). The germline CDR1 and CDR2 sequences are LNHNV and YYDKDF (reference sequence). Trimming removed 1 base at V and 3 bases at J, with 10 bases between. CDR3 length: 15 amino acids. The CDR3 nucleotides are TGTGCCACCAGCAGAGCGCTAGCGAGCTACAATGAGCAGTTCTTC. It encodes CATSRALASYNEQFF.

This clonotype was counted only a few times. The chain links TRBV15 to TRBJ2-7; 10 bases map to TRBD2. CDR3 length equals 16 residues. Losses at the gene ends were 0 bases for V and 4 bases for J; bases not matched to a gene: 6. Germline V lookup: CDR1 LNHNV, CDR2 YYDKDF (reference sequence). CDR3 DNA sequence: TGTGCCACCAGCAGAGATGGAGTAGCGGGAGGTTACGAGCAGTACTTC. Translation gives CATSRDGVAGGYEQYF. Complete variable domain (other parts from reference TRBV15 and TRBJ2-7): DAMVIQNPRYQVTQFGKPVTLSCSQTLNHNVMYWYQQKSSQAPKLLFHYYDKDFNNEADTPDNFQSRRPNTSFCFLDIRSPGLGDTAMYLCATSRDGVAGGYEQYFGPGTRLTVT.

The chain has TRBV7-6 and TRBJ2-5, with 13 bases fitting TRBD2. J lost 0 bases, V lost 5 bases, and 6 bases had no gene match. Germline CDR1 SGHVS, CDR2 FNYEAQ. The CDR3 has 17 amino acids. This CDR3 reads CASSPGTSGMYQETQYF. The CDR3 DNA reads as TGTGCCAGCAGCCCCGGGACTAGCGGGATGTACCAAGAGACCCAGTACTTC. Combining the CDR3 with reference TRBV7-6 and TRBJ2-5 gives the whole variable domain GAGVSQSPRYKVTKRGQDVALRCDPISGHVSLYWYRQALGQGPEFLTYFNYEAQQDKSGLPNDRFSAERPEGSISTLTIQRTEQRDSAMYRCASSPGTSGMYQETQYFGPGTRLLVL.

The V gene is TRBV12-3 or TRBV12-4, the J gene TRBJ2-5, with TRBD1 matching 7 bases. J gave up 4 bases and V 7 bases, and 6 bases lay outside the gene matches. The CDR3 is 13 residues long. CDR3 in DNA: TGTGCCAGCACCTACAGGGGTGGAGAGACCCAGTACTTC. Encoded protein: CASTYRGGETQYF.

This clonotype was detected only a few times. This chain uses TRBV12-3 or TRBV12-4 with TRBJ2-5, with D perhaps matching TRBD1 (6 bases). V was pared by 6 bases and J by 5 bases, with 16 bases between. The CDR3 totals 14 residues. DNA for the CDR3: TGTGCCAGCAGGAACTACAGGGCTGGGGAGACCCAGTACTTC. The encoded protein is CASRNYRAGETQYF.

This clonotype showed up just a few times. The V gene is TRBV10-3, the J gene TRBJ2-5, with 9 nucleotides matching TRBD2. Germline V gene data show CDR1 as ENHRY and CDR2 as SYGVKD. Trimming took 0 bases from V and 1 from J; bases not matched to a gene: 3. The CDR3 runs to 16 residues. CDR3 amino acids: CAISESPAGGQETQYF. As DNA, the CDR3 is TGTGCCATCAGTGAGTCGCCAGCGGGGGGCCAAGAGACCCAGTACTTC.